Each of the 27 T cell receptor beta chains below was sequenced from the same sample in a study of T cell repertoires in cytomegalovirus infection (dated by TCRdb to the late 2010s). The data were produced on an Illumina HiSeq 1500. TCRdb applied fastp at Q25 and MiXCR to the public reads, then kept only in-frame beta chains. Each CDR3 protein appears once, grouped with its most common genes and DNA. A total of just over 450,000 distinct CDR3 sequences appear in this sample, roughly 46% of them only once. The ten largest clones capture 43% of the sample. These receptors have no known antigen. What the treatment or condition label conveys for this sample: in vitro stimulation with specific CMV peptide epitopes to enrich CMV-specific T cells. Here the sequenced sample was cultured PBMCs, taken from culture after CMV antigen stimulation. All receptors come from a human donor in good health (CMV status not recorded). Some clones in this sample may be carry-over from other donors' samples.

This clonotype was recorded a few times. The chain links TRBV28 to TRBJ1-2; 7 bases match TRBD1. Germline CDR1 reads MDHEN; CDR2 reads SYDVKM. J gave up 5 bases and V 2 bases, and 5 bases lay outside the gene matches. This CDR3 comprises 14 residues. As DNA, the CDR3 is TGTGCCAGCAGTTTAGGAGGGACAGATTATGGCTACACCTTC. Its translation: CASSLGGTDYGYTF.

In its sample, this clonotype was seen a few times. The chain recombines TRBV7-2 with TRBJ1-1; no definite D call. The CDR3 is 13 amino acids. V was shortened by 5 bases and J by 5 bases, with 12 bases between the two germline ends. CDR1 is SGHTA and CDR2 is FQGNSA in the germline V gene. This CDR3 is CASSLMSETEAFF. CDR3 DNA: TGTGCCAGCAGCCTTATGTCCGAGACTGAAGCTTTCTTT. Combining the CDR3 with reference TRBV7-2 and TRBJ1-1 gives the whole variable domain GAGVSQSPSNKVTEKGKDVELRCDPISGHTALYWYRQSLGQGLEFLIYFQGNSAPDKSGLPSDRFSAERTGGSVSTLTIQRTQQEDSAVYLCASSLMSETEAFFGQGTRLTVV.

V usage is TRBV20-1 and J usage is TRBJ2-2, with 8 bases fitting TRBD2. The CDR3 is made up of 16 amino acids. CDR1 DFQATT and CDR2 SNEGSKA come from the germline V gene (reference sequence). Trimming at V came to 6 bases and at J to 2 bases, leaving 11 bases not matched to a gene. The CDR3 loop reads CSAPPNGGDNTGELFF. DNA for the CDR3: TGCAGTGCCCCCCCCAACGGGGGGGATAACACCGGGGAGCTGTTTTTT.

This clonotype was found once. The J gene is TRBJ1-4, the V gene TRBV2; possible D gene TRBD1, 6 bases. CDR1 and CDR2 (germline): SNHLY, FYNNEI. V was trimmed by 6 bases and J by 7 bases, leaving 15 bases between them. The CDR3 runs to 14 residues. CDR3 residues: CASRGTLRGEKLFF. The DNA of the CDR3 is TGTGCCAGCAGGGGGACATTGCGCGGTGAAAAACTGTTTTTT.

This clonotype was detected a few times. The chain carries TRBV7-8 and TRBJ1-1; perhaps TRBD1 as D (5 bases). CDR3 length: 12 residues. Trimming stripped 3 bases from V and 9 bases from J, with 11 bases between. Germline V CDR1 and CDR2: SGHVS, FQNEAQ. In nucleotides, the CDR3 is TGTGCCAGCAGCTTGACAGTCCCACAAGCTTTCTTT. This gives the protein CASSLTVPQAFF.

This clonotype occurred a few times. The V call is TRBV6-6, the J call TRBJ2-1; 9 bases map to TRBD2. This CDR3 region has 18 residues. V lost 2 bases, J lost 2 bases, and 10 bases stayed unmatched. Germline-derived CDR1 and CDR2 are MNHNY and SVGAGI (reference sequence). The CDR3, as DNA: TGTGCCAGCAGTTACCTCCCGGTAGCGGGAGTCGCCTACAATGAGCAGTTCTTC. Its translation is CASSYLPVAGVAYNEQFF.

DNA for the CDR3: TGTGCCAGCAGGGGGATGGTAATTCTGCAGTTCTTC. This codes for CASRGMVILQFF. The chain uses TRBV6-8 and TRBJ2-1; D unclear. This CDR3 is 12 amino acids long. Looked up from germline, CDR1 is MNHGY and CDR2 is SAAAGT. Trimming left V 6 bases short and J 12 bases short, with 15 bases between.

The chain recombines TRBV6-1 with TRBJ2-4; D gene ambiguous. The CDR3 sequence is 15 residues long. The V gene lost 2 bases and the J gene lost 0 bases, with 8 bases spanning the gap. Germline values: CDR1 MNHNS, CDR2 SASEGT. CDR3 protein: CASSEYSLAKNIQYF. CDR3 DNA sequence: TGTGCCAGCAGTGAATATTCACTAGCCAAAAACATTCAGTACTTC.

V is TRBV20-1 and J is TRBJ2-5; 8 bases are a match to TRBD1. This CDR3 has 14 amino acids. The germline CDR1 and CDR2 sequences are DFQATT and SNEGSKA (reference sequence). The junction had 11 bases not matched to a gene; V was cut back by 6 bases and J by 5 bases. CDR3 sequence reads: CSAVRQGSRETQYF. The CDR3, as DNA: TGCAGTGCCGTAAGACAGGGGAGCAGGGAGACCCAGTACTTC.

J is TRBJ2-7 and V is TRBV10-3; D possibly matches TRBD1 or TRBD2 (5 bases each). The V and J ends lost 3 bases and 2 bases respectively, with 8 bases between them. Per germline, CDR1 ENHRY and CDR2 SYGVKD. The CDR3 has 13 residues. The DNA of the CDR3 is TGTGCCATCAGTGACGAGGGGACCTACGAGCAGTACTTC. Amino acids: CAISDEGTYEQYF.

Details on this clonotype: The final CDR3 position lacks the conserved phenylalanine or tryptophan, pointing to a likely read error. The chain joins TRBV7-2 to TRBJ2-1, with 14 bases lining up with TRBD2. The CDR3 sequence is 19 residues long. The junction had 12 bases not matched to a gene; V was cut back by 2 bases and J by 6 bases. The germline V gene has CDR1 SGHTA and CDR2 FQGNSA. The CDR3 region is CASSLLPGLAGVRPNEQFY. The DNA of the CDR3 is TGTGCCAGCAGCTTACTACCGGGACTAGCGGGAGTGCGGCCCAATGAGCAGTTCTAC.

The sample holds a few counts of this clonotype. V usage is TRBV4-3 and J usage is TRBJ2-5, with unresolved D. V lost 0 bases to trimming and J lost 2 bases, with 7 bases between them. The CDR3 consists of 14 residues. In germline, CDR1 is LGHNA, CDR2 YSLEER. The CDR3 DNA reads TGCGCCAGCAGCCAAGACAGGTTTCAAGAGACCCAGTACTTC. It is translated as CASSQDRFQETQYF.

The gene calls are TRBV7-4 and TRBJ2-1, with TRBD1 identical over 7 bases. In germline, CDR1 is SGHVT, CDR2 SQSDAQ. This CDR3 comprises 15 residues. V gave up 5 bases and J gave up 2 bases; unmatched junction bases: 6. The CDR3 reads CASSTQGPTYNEQFF. The DNA of the CDR3 is TGTGCCAGCAGCACACAGGGGCCGACCTACAATGAGCAGTTCTTC.

The chain joins TRBV19 to TRBJ2-2; a possible D gene is TRBD2 (5 bases). This CDR3 contains 17 residues. The germline V and J ends were trimmed by 2 bases and 3 bases, with 16 bases remaining between them. Germline-derived CDR1 and CDR2 are LNHDA and SQIVND (reference sequence). CDR3 in amino acids: CASSIKLGRRDTGELFF. DNA of the CDR3: TGTGCCAGTAGTATAAAACTAGGGCGGAGAGACACCGGGGAGCTGTTTTTT.

The V and J genes are TRBV6-2 or TRBV6-3 and TRBJ1-1, with D maybe TRBD1 (6 bases). The germline gives CDR1 MNHEY, CDR2 SVGEGT. This CDR3 spans 13 amino acids. V dropped 5 bases and J dropped 10 bases, with 17 bases sitting between them. CDR3 sequence reads: CASSTGTRVPAFF. Written as DNA, the CDR3 is TGTGCCAGCAGTACGGGGACAAGAGTTCCAGCTTTCTTT.

The genes are TRBV3-1 and TRBJ1-6, with D maybe TRBD1 (5 bases). CDR3 length: 16 amino acids. V gave up 11 bases and J gave up 13 bases, with 30 bases separating them. The germline V gene encodes CDR1 LGHDT and CDR2 YNNKEL (reference sequence). The CDR3 DNA is TGTGCCTCCCTACCCGACAGAGGGAGAATGGGATTCCCCCTCCACTTT. Amino acid sequence: CASLPDRGRMGFPLHF.

Details on this clonotype: This likely came from a read error, as a far larger clone is one base away. The chain uses TRBV7-2 and TRBJ2-5; D gene unclear. The J call may be faulty, since TRBJ2-1 better matches the DNA end. This CDR3 spans 11 amino acids. Germline CDR1 and CDR2: SGHTA and FQGNSA. DNA for the CDR3: TGTGCCAGCAGCTTTCGAGAGACCCAGTTCTTC. This encodes CASSFRETQFF.

This rearrangement joins TRBV29-1 to TRBJ2-5; D is possibly TRBD1 (6 bases). There are 14 residues in the CDR3. Trimming shortened V by 3 bases and J by 4 bases, and 15 bases separated the two germline ends. Germline V gene lookup returns CDR1 SQVTM and CDR2 ANQGSEA. The CDR3 sequence is CSVERWAGVETQYF. DNA of the CDR3: TGCAGCGTTGAGCGGTGGGCAGGGGTAGAGACCCAGTACTTC. Full variable domain (outside the CDR3, taken from reference TRBV29-1 and TRBJ2-5): SAVISQKPSRDICQRGTSLTIQCQVDSQVTMMFWYRQQPGQSLTLIATANQGSEATYESGFVIDKFPISRPNLTFSTLTVSNMSPEDSSIYLCSVERWAGVETQYFGPGTRLLVL.

This clonotype was picked up a small number of times. This chain's CDR3 is CASSPRRGEETQYF. The CDR3, as DNA: TGTGCCAGCAGCCCCCGGAGGGGGGAGGAGACCCAGTACTTC. The chain links TRBV7-2 to TRBJ2-5; tentatively, D is TRBD1 or TRBD2 (6 bases each). The CDR3 has 14 residues. CDR1 SGHTA and CDR2 FQGNSA come from the germline V gene. Trimming pared 5 bases from V and 5 bases from J, leaving 15 bases between.

The chain has TRBV19 and TRBJ2-1; tentatively, D is TRBD2 (5 bases). This CDR3 comprises 16 residues. V lost 10 bases and J 6 bases, leaving 25 bases between the germline ends. The germline gives CDR1 LNHDA, CDR2 SQIVND (reference sequence). CDR3 bases: TGTGCCACCCATGCAGCGGCCTGGCCTGTCAGCAATGAGCAGTTCTTC. Protein product: CATHAAAWPVSNEQFF.

This clonotype was observed a handful of times. This chain uses TRBV2 with TRBJ2-1; tentatively, D is TRBD2 (5 bases). The CDR3 spans 14 residues. Germline V gene sequence: CDR1 SNHLY, CDR2 FYNNEI. The V gene lost 7 bases and the J gene lost 1 base, with 11 bases spanning the gap. The CDR3 coding sequence is TGTGCCAGCAAGCGGAGCGGTTCCTACAATGAGCAGTTCTTC. It translates to CASKRSGSYNEQFF.

The chain links TRBV12-3 or TRBV12-4 to TRBJ2-3, with D uncertain. The CDR3 is 11 amino acids. V lost 3 bases, J lost 11 bases, and 9 bases lay in between. The CDR3 DNA follows: TGTGCCAGCAGTTTCGACCGCGGGCAGTATTTT. Encoded protein: CASSFDRGQYF.

The chain has TRBV5-3 and TRBJ2-1; TRBD2 is a possible D gene (6 bases). TRBV5-3 is assigned to the ORF class and has an uncertain function. Deletions cut 8 bases from V and 4 bases from J, with 19 bases between. This CDR3 region has 15 residues. The chain's CDR3 is CASSVVGLAYNEQFF. The DNA for the CDR3 is TGTGCCAGCAGCGTGGTGGGACTTGCTTACAATGAGCAGTTCTTC.

This clonotype was counted many times. V usage is TRBV7-2 and J usage is TRBJ1-5; 9 bases match TRBD1. The V gene's germline CDR1 is SGHTA and CDR2 FQGNSA. CDR3 length equals 15 residues. Losses at the gene ends were 2 bases for V and 6 bases for J; bases not matched to a gene: 5. DNA for the CDR3: TGTGCCAGCAGCTTAAGGACAGGGGACTCTCAGCCCCAGCATTTT. Amino acid sequence: CASSLRTGDSQPQHF. Variable domain in full (rest from reference TRBV7-2 and TRBJ1-5): GAGVSQSPSNKVTEKGKDVELRCDPISGHTALYWYRQSLGQGLEFLIYFQGNSAPDKSGLPSDRFSAERTGGSVSTLTIQRTQQEDSAVYLCASSLRTGDSQPQHFGDGTRLSIL.

The gene calls are TRBV28 and TRBJ2-5; tentatively, D is TRBD1 or TRBD2 (6 bases each). V was pared by 3 bases and J by 4 bases, with 15 bases between. CDR3 length: 15 residues. Germline assignment: CDR1 MDHEN and CDR2 SYDVKM. As DNA, the CDR3 is TGTGCCAGCAGTTTCTTAGCGAAGGGGGGAGAGACCCAGTACTTC. As protein: CASSFLAKGGETQYF.

The V call is TRBV10-3, the J call TRBJ2-3; 7 nucleotides match TRBD2. The CDR3 consists of 16 residues. Germline CDR1 ENHRY, CDR2 SYGVKD. J gave up 4 bases and V 0 bases, and 7 bases lay outside the gene matches. The CDR3 loop reads CAISESRGDLADTQYF. The CDR3 DNA reads as TGTGCCATCAGTGAGTCTCGGGGGGACTTAGCAGATACGCAGTATTTT.

J is TRBJ2-2 and V is TRBV10-3; 11 positions match TRBD2. V lost 10 bases and J lost 6; bases outside the gene matches: 10. The CDR3 consists of 15 residues. Germline assignment: CDR1 ENHRY and CDR2 SYGVKD. The CDR3 nucleotides are TGTGCCACCGGCGAGCTAGCGGGGGGTGCCGGGGAGCTGTTTTTT. Its protein is CATGELAGGAGELFF.